Below are 28 T cell receptor beta chains sequenced from a single sample in a study of blood T cell repertoires in COVID-19 (dated by TCRdb to 2020 to 2021). The receptor library was made with the immunoSEQ multiplex PCR assay. This is the immuneACCESS table as TCRdb keeps it, with only in-frame sequences that have V and J called. A part of the clones is gone; compared with another copy, unresolved V genes explain less than half, and the rest is unexplained. Across this sample there are about 250,000 clones, with around 88% seen only once. Clones ranked in the top ten supply approximately 5.9% of the sample. Sequenced input: peripheral blood. Receptor source: a man aged 80 or over with acute or convalescent COVID-19.

The chain links TRBV2 to TRBJ2-7; D may be TRBD1 (6 bases). Trimming stripped 10 bases from V and 1 base from J, with 17 bases between. The germline CDR1 and CDR2 sequences are SNHLY and FYNNEI. The CDR3 is 14 residues long. Here the CDR3 reads CAIIRDTSSYEQYF. CDR3 nucleotide sequence: TGTGCCATAATCCGGGACACATCTTCCTACGAGCAGTACTTC.

The chain couples TRBV12-3 or TRBV12-4 to TRBJ1-1, with TRBD1 identical over 7 bases. The CDR3 runs 12 residues. The ends lost 8 bases at V and 8 bases at J; junction bases unmatched: 8. Here the CDR3 DNA reads TGTGCCAGCGGACACTCAGGGGGAGAAGCTTTCTTT. This translates into CASGHSGGEAFF.

The DNA for the CDR3 is TGCGCCAGCAGCCAAGGAGAGGGGGCAAATAATTCACCCCTCCACTTT. Protein sequence: CASSQGEGANNSPLHF. This chain connects TRBV4-1 to TRBJ1-6, with 7 bases fitting TRBD1. The CDR3 consists of 16 residues. Trimming at V came to 1 base and at J to 5 bases, leaving 5 bases not matched to a gene. The germline V gene has CDR1 MGHRA and CDR2 YSYEKL.

The chain is built from TRBV7-9 and TRBJ2-5; possibly TRBD1 for D (5 bases). CDR1 SEHNR and CDR2 FQNEAQ come from the germline V gene (reference sequence). CDR3 length: 15 amino acids. V was pared by 6 bases and J by 2 bases, with 16 bases between. CDR3 DNA sequence: TGTGCCAGCAGTAAATGGTGGGGCAGTCAAGAGACCCAGTACTTC. This encodes CASSKWWGSQETQYF.

This clone was seen a few times. The chain couples TRBV28 to TRBJ2-4; TRBD1 might be the D (5 bases). Looked up from germline, CDR1 is MDHEN and CDR2 is SYDVKM. Deletions cut 5 bases from V and 0 bases from J, with 14 bases between. The CDR3 runs 16 residues. The CDR3 DNA follows: TGTGCCAGCAGTACAAGACAGTACTTAGCCAAAAACATTCAGTACTTC. Translated, it gives CASSTRQYLAKNIQYF.

The rearrangement uses TRBV19 and TRBJ2-7; 7 positions match TRBD1. The junction had 13 bases not matched to a gene; V was cut back by 5 bases and J by 3 bases. This CDR3 spans 16 amino acids. CDR1 and CDR2 (germline): LNHDA, SQIVND (reference sequence). The CDR3: CASSANGQRQGYEQYF. CDR3 nucleotide sequence: TGTGCCAGTAGTGCTAACGGGCAAAGACAGGGCTACGAGCAGTACTTC.

The DNA for the CDR3 is TGTGCTGGTCACAGGGTTACTAATGAAAAACTGTTTTTT. It encodes CAGHRVTNEKLFF. This chain uses TRBV30 with TRBJ1-4, with a tentative D call TRBD1 (6 bases). Germline CDR1 and CDR2: GTSNPN and SVGIG (reference sequence). The length of the CDR3 is 13 residues.

The V and J genes are TRBV5-1 and TRBJ1-6, with 11 bases aligning to TRBD1. The CDR3 is 15 amino acids. V was pared by 4 bases and J by 9 bases, with 6 bases of the junction left unmatched. The germline V gene encodes CDR1 SGHRS and CDR2 YFSETQ. The CDR3 DNA is TGCGCCAGCAGCCTCGGGACAGGGGGTGGTTCACCCCTCCACTTT. Translating gives CASSLGTGGGSPLHF. The full variable domain, completed using reference TRBV5-1 and TRBJ1-6, is KAGVTQTPRYLIKTRGQQVTLSCSPISGHRSVSWYQQTPGQGLQFLFEYFSETQRNKGNFPGRFSGRQFSNSRSEMNVSTLELGDSALYLCASSLGTGGGSPLHFGNGTRLTVT.

This chain links TRBV7-8 with TRBJ1-1; tentatively, D is TRBD1 (5 bases). Trimming removed 5 bases from V and 2 bases from J, with 18 bases in between. Per the germline V gene, CDR1 is SGHVS and CDR2 is FQNEAQ. The CDR3 spans 16 residues. The CDR3 bases are TGTGCCAGCAGCCCAAATCCAGGGTCCGTTAACACTGAAGCTTTCTTT. It encodes CASSPNPGSVNTEAFF.

V gene TRBV25-1 combines with J gene TRBJ2-2; TRBD2 aligns across 10 bases. This CDR3 spans 15 amino acids. V lost 8 bases to trimming and J lost 1 base; unmatched junction nucleotides: 4. Germline V gene sequence: CDR1 MGHDK, CDR2 SYGVNS. The CDR3 sequence is CASGTSVRNTGELFF. In nucleotides, the CDR3 is TGTGCCAGCGGGACTAGCGTTCGGAACACCGGGGAGCTGTTTTTT.

This chain uses TRBV29-1 with TRBJ2-1; D possibly corresponds to TRBD2 (6 bases). The CDR3 loop spans 13 amino acids. The V end was cut by 8 bases, the J end by 0 bases, with 11 bases between. Germline loops: CDR1 SQVTM, CDR2 ANQGSEA. Here the CDR3 DNA reads TGCAGCCTCGTCGGGAGCTCCTACAATGAGCAGTTCTTC. This sequence encodes CSLVGSSYNEQFF.

The V gene is TRBV27, the J gene TRBJ2-3; weak D call: TRBD2 (6 bases). The CDR3 consists of 15 residues. The germline V gene encodes CDR1 MNHEY and CDR2 SMNVEV (reference sequence). Trimming removed 8 bases from V and 1 base from J, with 16 bases in between. For the CDR3, the DNA is TGTGCCAGCGGGCGGGACTCCGGGGGCACAGATACGCAGTATTTT. Translated: CASGRDSGGTDTQYF.

V gene TRBV24-1 combines with J gene TRBJ2-7; 8 bases align to TRBD1. Trimming at V came to 3 bases and at J to 1 base, leaving 7 bases not matched to a gene. The germline V gene has CDR1 KGHDR and CDR2 SFDVKD. The CDR3 is made up of 16 amino acids. Here the CDR3 reads CATSDADRAGSYEQYF. For the CDR3, the DNA is TGTGCCACCAGTGATGCGGACAGGGCCGGGTCCTACGAGCAGTACTTC.

This clone was observed a few times. This chain uses TRBV19 with TRBJ2-3; 9 bases line up with TRBD1. Germline assignment: CDR1 LNHDA and CDR2 SQIVND (reference sequence). V was clipped by 5 bases and J by 1 base; unmatched bases: 4. The CDR3 contains 15 residues. CDR3 region: CASSPWTGGTDTQYF. CDR3 in DNA: TGTGCCAGTAGTCCCTGGACAGGGGGCACAGATACGCAGTATTTT. Variable domain in full (rest from reference TRBV19 and TRBJ2-3): DGGITQSPKYLFRKEGQNVTLSCEQNLNHDAMYWYRQDPGQGLRLIYYSQIVNDFQKGDIAEGYSVSREKKESFPLTVTSAQKNPTAFYLCASSPWTGGTDTQYFGPGTRLTVL.

The DNA of the CDR3 is TGTGCCAGCAATCGGGACAGGGTGGATGAAAAACTGTTTTTT. Amino acids: CASNRDRVDEKLFF. V gene TRBV2 combines with J gene TRBJ1-4; 9 nucleotides match TRBD1. This CDR3 comprises 14 residues. Germline CDR1 reads SNHLY; CDR2 reads FYNNEI. Trimming at V came to 7 bases and at J to 6 bases, leaving 6 bases not matched to a gene.

CDR3 nucleotides: TGTGCCAGCAGTGAATTGGGACAGGGCTCCGATACGCAGTATTTT. Its protein product is CASSELGQGSDTQYF. V gene TRBV25-1 combines with J gene TRBJ2-3, with 9 bases matching TRBD1. Trimming cost V 1 base and J 6 bases; bases outside gene matches: 5. The germline gives CDR1 MGHDK, CDR2 SYGVNS. The CDR3 runs 15 residues.

The chain links TRBV5-1 to TRBJ1-4; D uncertain. Germline CDR1 is SGHRS and CDR2 is YFSETQ. Trimming removed 4 bases from V and 3 bases from J, with 16 bases in between. The CDR3 spans 16 residues. The CDR3 DNA follows: TGCGCCAGCAGCCCCTCCCCCCGAGAGGCTAATGAAAAACTGTTTTTT. Amino acids: CASSPSPREANEKLFF.

This clone was seen many times. The chain's CDR3 is CASGWEAGHTNSYEQYF. CDR3 nucleotides: TGTGCCAGCGGGTGGGAGGCCGGGCACACAAATTCCTACGAGCAGTACTTC. The rearrangement uses TRBV2 and TRBJ2-7, with D tentatively TRBD2 (6 bases). The germline CDR1 and CDR2 sequences are SNHLY and FYNNEI. The V end lost 8 bases, the J end lost 1 base, and 24 bases lay between the germline ends. The CDR3 covers 17 residues. Drawing the rest from reference TRBV2 and TRBJ2-7, the complete variable domain is EPEVTQTPSHQVTQMGQEVILRCVPISNHLYFYWYRQILGQKVEFLVSFYNNEISEKSEIFDDQFSVERPDGSNFTLKIRSTKLEDSAMYFCASGWEAGHTNSYEQYFGPGTRLTVT.

This clone was observed a few times. The CDR3 DNA sequence: TGTGCCAGCAGCGCGATGCAGGGGACTGGAAACACCATATATTTT. Translated: CASSAMQGTGNTIYF. V and J are TRBV5-4 and TRBJ1-3; D may be TRBD1 (6 bases). The CDR3 has 15 residues. Germline V gene data show CDR1 as SGHNT and CDR2 as YYREEE (reference sequence). V gave up 4 bases and J gave up 2 bases, with 13 bases separating them.

The CDR3 spells CASSRETGRGEQYF. CDR3 bases: TGTGCCAGCAGCCGAGAGACAGGTCGGGGCGAGCAGTACTTC. The rearrangement uses TRBV5-5 and TRBJ2-7, with D possibly matching TRBD1 (6 bases). The CDR3 has 14 amino acids. The V gene's germline CDR1 is SGHKS and CDR2 YYEKEE (reference sequence). Trimming cost V 4 bases and J 6 bases, with 17 bases left between them. Full variable domain (outside the CDR3, taken from reference TRBV5-5 and TRBJ2-7): DAGVTQSPTHLIKTRGQQVTLRCSPISGHKSVSWYQQVLGQGPQFIFQYYEKEERGRGNFPDRFSARQFPNYSSELNVNALLLGDSALYLCASSRETGRGEQYFGPGTRLTVT.

This clone has more than one count but fewer than ten. The genes are TRBV3-1 (or the pseudogene TRBV3-2) and TRBJ1-3; D is unresolved. This CDR3 contains 16 residues. V lost 5 bases and J 0 bases, leaving 14 bases between the germline ends. The germline V gene encodes CDR1 LGHDT and CDR2 YNNKEL (reference sequence). CDR3 residues: CASSSDQRASGNTIYF. As DNA, the CDR3 is TGTGCCAGCAGCTCAGACCAGCGCGCCTCTGGAAACACCATATATTTT.

The chain carries TRBV18 and TRBJ1-2; 9 bases map to TRBD1. J was trimmed by 13 bases and V by 5 bases; bases with no gene match: 5. This CDR3 spans 11 amino acids. CDR1 is KGHSH, CDR2 LQKENI, per germline. The CDR3 bases are TGTGCCAGCTCATCGGACAGGGGATTCACCTTC. Translated: CASSSDRGFTF. The full variable domain, its missing parts supplied by reference TRBV18 and TRBJ1-2, is NAGVMQNPRHLVRRRGQEARLRCSPMKGHSHVYWYRQLPEEGLKFMVYLQKENIIDESGMPKERFSAEFPKEGPSILRIQQVVRGDSAAYFCASSSDRGFTFGSGTRLTVV.

V gene TRBV7-8 combines with J gene TRBJ2-5; D remains unclear. The V gene's germline CDR1 is SGHVS and CDR2 FQNEAQ. There are 14 residues in the CDR3. Trimming stripped 2 bases from V and 1 base from J, with 8 bases between. The chain's CDR3 is CASSLSHSQETQYF. The DNA of the CDR3 is TGTGCCAGCAGCTTATCGCACAGCCAAGAGACCCAGTACTTC.

This sequence joins TRBV6-5 and TRBJ2-7; 9 bases are a match to TRBD1. Unmatched junction bases numbered 7, after V lost 6 bases and J lost 7 bases. The germline gives CDR1 MNHEY, CDR2 SVGAGI. CDR3 length: 13 residues. The CDR3 region has the DNA TGTGCCAGCAGCAAACAGGGGGCAAGGGAGCAGTACTTC. Translating gives CASSKQGAREQYF.

V usage is TRBV6-5 and J usage is TRBJ1-1, with D tentatively TRBD1 (5 bases). This CDR3 comprises 14 residues. Germline V gene lookup returns CDR1 MNHEY and CDR2 SVGAGI. The V end lost 8 bases, the J end lost 0 bases, and 13 bases lay between the germline ends. CDR3 nucleotide sequence: TGTGCCAGCGAAGCGGGACTCATGAACACTGAAGCTTTCTTT. As protein: CASEAGLMNTEAFF.

A few counts support this clone. The chain carries TRBV5-1 and TRBJ2-2; 7 nucleotides agree with TRBD2. This CDR3 comprises 15 residues. Trimming took 4 bases from V and 6 from J; bases not matched to a gene: 9. Germline V gene data show CDR1 as SGHRS and CDR2 as YFSETQ. The CDR3 reads CASSPLLAEAGELFF. CDR3 DNA sequence: TGCGCCAGCAGCCCCCTCCTAGCGGAGGCCGGGGAGCTGTTTTTT.

This chain joins TRBV28 and TRBJ2-7; TRBD2 matches 8 bases. J lost 0 bases, V lost 10 bases, and 5 bases had no gene match. Germline assignment: CDR1 MDHEN and CDR2 SYDVKM. The CDR3 has 13 residues. The CDR3 here is CATSSGLSYEQYF. The CDR3 coding sequence is TGTGCCACCTCTAGCGGGCTCTCCTACGAGCAGTACTTC.

The chain uses TRBV18 and TRBJ2-3, with 9 bases that match TRBD1. CDR3 length: 16 residues. With V trimmed by 5 bases and J by 4 bases, 10 bases remained unmatched. Germline V CDR1 and CDR2: KGHSH, LQKENI. This CDR3 reads CASSSSPGQGADTQYF. The CDR3 coding sequence is TGTGCCAGCTCATCGTCACCGGGACAGGGAGCAGATACGCAGTATTTT. The entire variable domain, with the rest obtained from reference TRBV18 and TRBJ2-3, is as follows: NAGVMQNPRHLVRRRGQEARLRCSPMKGHSHVYWYRQLPEEGLKFMVYLQKENIIDESGMPKERFSAEFPKEGPSILRIQQVVRGDSAAYFCASSSSPGQGADTQYFGPGTRLTVL.